This section outlines one T cell receptor beta chain sequence together with its context. Its antigen is unknown. Germline assignment: CDR1 SGHTA and CDR2 FQGTGA. V lost 2 bases, J lost 3 bases, and 5 bases lay in between. The CDR3 loop spans 12 amino acids. Libraries were prepared by immunoSEQ multiplex PCR; TCRdb keeps only in-frame clonotypes and omits some of them. Among some 690,000 clones listed, 90% were seen once. The data derive from a study of shared clonotypes between healthy human individuals. Findings and caveats of the study: Against clonotypes common to all four donors, non-shared ones had lower generation probabilities. Memory subsets generally showed lower estimated richness than naive subsets.

V and J are TRBV7-3 and TRBJ2-7; no clear D. The sequenced material came from memory CD8+ T cells from PBMCs. Subset reported: CD45RO+ cells pooled with CCR7-negative TemRA cells. The receptor was derived from a man between 18 and 35 years old in good health. Some clones in this sample may be carry-over from other donors' samples. Written as DNA, the CDR3 is TGTGCCAGCAGCTTAGCGGACTACGAGCAGTACTTC. As protein: CASSLADYEQYF.